The rows below give T cell receptor beta chains drawn from one sample of a study of blood T cell repertoires in COVID-19. Clones were read by immunoSEQ multiplex PCR, and TCRdb kept only the in-frame ones, dropping some. The data contain roughly 53,000 clones, more than 85% of them singletons. The sample consisted of peripheral blood. These receptors originate from a man in his forties or fifties with active COVID-19. The CDR3 runs from the conserved cysteine through the conserved F or W. A D gene is named only where the DNA matches it firmly. Only some rows state a clone size, as once, few, many or a class for expanded clones.

CDR3 DNA	CDR3 protein	J gene	clone size	D gene	V gene
TGTGCCAGTCAACCTAGGGGGCAGTGGACCTACGAGCAGTACTTC	CASQPRGQWTYEQYF	TRBJ2-7	.	TRBD1	TRBV28
TGCGCCAGCAGCTTGGTTGCAGGGATTAATGAAAAACTGTTTTTT	CASSLVAGINEKLFF	TRBJ1-4	.	.	TRBV5-1
TGTGCCAGCAGCTTGGCCGGACTAGCGGAAGCCAAAAACATTCAGTACTTC	CASSLAGLAEAKNIQYF	TRBJ2-4	.	TRBD2	TRBV5-4
TGCGCCAGCAGCTTGGGGGGGACATCGGAAGCTTTCTTT	CASSLGGTSEAFF	TRBJ1-1	.	.	TRBV5-1
TGTGCCAGCAGTTTATCGGGAGGGAATGGCTACACCTTC	CASSLSGGNGYTF	TRBJ1-2	.	.	TRBV27
TGTGCCAGCTCTGAGGGGGTGAACACTGAAGCTTTCTTT	CASSEGVNTEAFF	TRBJ1-1	.	.	TRBV6-5
TGTGCCAGCAGCTTAGTTCGCAGGGGGGAAACTGAAGCTTTCTTT	CASSLVRRGETEAFF	TRBJ1-1	.	TRBD1	TRBV11-2
TGTGCCAGCAGCCATGGGGCGTCAGTAGCCTACGAGCAGTACTTC	CASSHGASVAYEQYF	TRBJ2-7	.	.	TRBV7-8
TGCAGTGCTAGTCTTCGGGACAGGGGGTACTATAGCAATCAGCCCCAGCATTTT	CSASLRDRGYYSNQPQHF	TRBJ1-5	.	TRBD1	TRBV20-1
TGCGCCAGCAGCCCCGGGACAGGGGGCAACGCAGATACGCAGTATTTT	CASSPGTGGNADTQYF	TRBJ2-3	.	TRBD1	TRBV10-1
TGTGCCAGCAGCTTAGGACTAGGAACCTACGAGCAGTACTTC	CASSLGLGTYEQYF	TRBJ2-7	.	.	TRBV7-6
TGTGCCAGCACCCACAGGGAAAACACTGAAGCTTTCTTT	CASTHRENTEAFF	TRBJ1-1	.	.	TRBV6-6
TGTGCCAGCAGTTTAGAGGGAGTAGCGGGGACCACAGATACGCAGTATTTT	CASSLEGVAGTTDTQYF	TRBJ2-3	once	TRBD2	TRBV28
TGTGCCGTCCAGGGGGCGCAAGGTGTCTATGGCTACACCTTC	CAVQGAQGVYGYTF	TRBJ1-2	.	TRBD1	TRBV28
TGTGCCAGCAGCCCCGGGACTAGCGGGTTTTACAATGAGCAGTTCTTC	CASSPGTSGFYNEQFF	TRBJ2-1	.	TRBD2	TRBV11-3
TGTGCCAGCAGCTTAGTTACAGGGGAGTTGAACACTGAAGCTTTCTTT	CASSLVTGELNTEAFF	TRBJ1-1	.	TRBD1	TRBV7-6
TGTGCCAGCAGGGGCACTAGCGACCAGTTCTTC	CASRGTSDQFF	TRBJ2-1	once	TRBD2	TRBV2
TGCGCCAGCAGCTTGGCCGGTAGCGGGGGAGGTACAGATACGCAGTATTTT	CASSLAGSGGGTDTQYF	TRBJ2-3	.	TRBD2	TRBV5-1
TGCGCCAGCAGCCCGTTATGGGACTCAACTAATGAAAAACTGTTTTTT	CASSPLWDSTNEKLFF	TRBJ1-4	.	.	TRBV4-1
TGTGCCAGCAGAATAGACAGGGGCGGCGAAGCTTTCTTT	CASRIDRGGEAFF	TRBJ1-1	.	TRBD1	TRBV2
TGTGCCAGCAGCTTAAACGGACAAAGCACAGATACGCAGTATTTT	CASSLNGQSTDTQYF	TRBJ2-3	.	.	TRBV11-3
TGTGCCAGCAGCGAAGGTGACCTAGGCGATACGCAGTATTTT	CASSEGDLGDTQYF	TRBJ2-3	.	.	TRBV11-3
TGCAGCGTGGGGACTAGCGGCCTGAACACCGGGGAGCTGTTTTTT	CSVGTSGLNTGELFF	TRBJ2-2	.	TRBD2	TRBV29-1